The 7 T cell receptor beta chains below come from one sample, sequenced in a study of cytomegalovirus exposure and HLA in healthy donors. PCR used 60 Vbeta primers and 13 Jbeta primers. TCRdb's copy holds only in-frame clones and misses some; the assay was immunoSEQ multiplex PCR. This sample carries more than 100,000 clones, 15% of them seen once, and the ten largest clones take 1.9%. The specimen sequenced was PBMCs. The receptors stem from a young woman in good health and CMV-seronegative.

This clone was observed a few times. This sequence joins TRBV6-1 and TRBJ2-7; 8 bases are a match to TRBD1. Germline V lookup: CDR1 MNHNS, CDR2 SASEGT. V was clipped by 7 bases and J by 4 bases; unmatched bases: 3. CDR3 length: 12 amino acids. This chain's CDR3 is CASTRGRYEQYF. The CDR3 DNA sequence: TGTGCCAGCACCAGGGGGCGATACGAGCAGTACTTC.

This rearrangement joins TRBV6-1 to TRBJ2-5, with D maybe TRBD2 (6 bases). This CDR3 has 13 amino acids. Germline V gene lookup returns CDR1 MNHNS and CDR2 SASEGT. V dropped 8 bases and J dropped 5 bases, with 15 bases sitting between them. CDR3 residues: CASFRGGRETQYF. Here the CDR3 DNA reads TGTGCCAGCTTCCGGGGAGGAAGGGAGACCCAGTACTTC.

This clone was observed a few times. The chain has TRBV29-1 and TRBJ2-4, with D possibly matching TRBD1 (6 bases). Germline V gene lookup returns CDR1 SQVTM and CDR2 ANQGSEA. Trimming left V 5 bases short and J 0 bases short, with 11 bases between. CDR3 size: 14 residues. The CDR3 reads CSVTGKLAKNIQYF. The CDR3 DNA is TGCAGCGTTACAGGGAAACTAGCCAAAAACATTCAGTACTTC.

The chain carries TRBV7-6 and TRBJ2-7; no clear D gene. The CDR3 has 15 amino acids. V shed 0 bases and J shed 3 bases, with 12 bases lying between them. Germline CDR1 is SGHVS and CDR2 is FNYEAQ. CDR3 loop: CASSLASGPRYEQYF. The CDR3 DNA reads TGTGCCAGCAGCTTAGCCTCGGGTCCCCGCTACGAGCAGTACTTC. Filled out from reference TRBV7-6 and TRBJ2-7, the complete variable domain reads GAGVSQSPRYKVTKRGQDVALRCDPISGHVSLYWYRQALGQGPEFLTYFNYEAQQDKSGLPNDRFSAERPEGSISTLTIQRTEQRDSAMYRCASSLASGPRYEQYFGPGTRLTVT.

V usage is TRBV19 and J usage is TRBJ1-3; D possibly corresponds to TRBD1 (6 bases). This CDR3 comprises 14 residues. CDR1 and CDR2 from the germline V gene are LNHDA and SQIVND (reference sequence). V was cut by 4 bases and J by 0 bases, with 7 bases left in between. The CDR3 DNA follows: TGTGCCAGTAGTACGGACAGCTCTGGAAACACCATATATTTT. It codes for CASSTDSSGNTIYF.

This clone appeared a few times. The CDR3: CASRAQSNQPQHF. The CDR3 nucleotides are TGTGCCAGCAGGGCACAGAGCAATCAGCCCCAGCATTTT. V gene TRBV7-2 combines with J gene TRBJ1-5; D not certain. Germline values: CDR1 SGHTA, CDR2 FQGNSA. There are 13 residues in the CDR3. Trimming removed 6 bases from V and 1 base from J, with 7 bases in between.

V is TRBV30 and J is TRBJ1-6, with D tentatively TRBD1 (6 bases). Per germline, CDR1 GTSNPN and CDR2 SVGIG (reference sequence). CDR3 length: 16 residues. With 3 bases removed from V and 0 bases from J, the gap between germline ends came to 12 bases. CDR3 coding DNA: TGTGCCTGGAGACAGGGCGGGAGCTCCTATAATTCACCCCTCCACTTT. Its translation is CAWRQGGSSYNSPLHF.